The TCR beta chain described here comes from a study of blood T cell repertoires in COVID-19 (dated by TCRdb to 2018 to 2021). Some background on the complete study: Collaborator samples came from the United States, Italy and Spain and covered acute and convalescent phases of COVID-19. The sample metadata nearly always contained a de-identified subject ID, COVID-19 status, age in years and sex. The repertoires were released in a freely available public database meant as a resource for research on the immune response to SARS-CoV-2. Deeply sampled blood TCRbeta repertoires from subjects exposed to, actively infected with, or recovered from COVID-19 were included in the dataset. The samples were drawn from two sources: the first 160 participants of the ongoing ImmuneRACE study, and 950 to 1,500 subjects contributed by 6 global collaborators. The material from the prospective study consisted of cDNA or gDNA derived from T cells, B-cell-depleted T cells, or PBMCs. Where HLA class I and class II types were available, the types were taken from metadata supplied by the sample provider, not from assay-based typing.

Whole blood was collected in K2EDTA tubes by collaborating institutions according to the institutions' own protocols. For TCRbeta analysis, collaborator samples were shipped as frozen whole blood, as isolated PBMCs, or as DNA extracted from either sample type. Turning to this clone: Which antigen it targets is not known. Base qualities were left out, and no much larger clone turns up one base away.

For this chain, trimming is 4 bases at the V end and 3 bases at the J end, and the number of junction bases without a gene match is 13. The CDR3 has 17 amino acids, counting the end cysteine and phenylalanine. Just CDR3 DNA is preserved here, 51 bases in frame from base 1. The germline V gene supplies CDR1 MGHDK and CDR2 SYGVNS. TCRbeta CDR3 regions were amplified from genomic DNA using the immunoSEQ Assay, a bias-controlled multiplex PCR. The authors' pipeline ran thus. The number of nucleated cells in each sample was estimated from the amplification of reference gene primers within the assay. To quantify the absolute abundance of each unique TCRbeta CDR3 rearrangement, sequence reads were collapsed and filtered. Productive Simpson clonality was computed per sample as the square root of Simpson's diversity index over productive rearrangements. TCRdb's version of the immuneACCESS table is confined to in-frame rearrangements and falls short of the full clone set. An unresolved V gene accounts for under half of the shortfall where checked; the remainder is of unknown origin. V and J calls and clone size follow that table, whereas D and trimming were derived from the DNA. The sample table contains more than 95,000 clones; only one count was recorded for around 86% of them. The top ten clones comprise around two fifths of the sample.

What the study reported, not specific to this receptor: The quantity of clinical and demographic metadata differed by source and by participant and was supplied without curation.

The receptor was isolated from an elderly man with acute or convalescent COVID-19. Sequenced sample: peripheral blood. The chain was built from TRBV25-1 and TRBJ1-2, with 8 middle bases fitting TRBD1. The DNA sequence is given as TGTGCCAGCAGTGCAGGACAGGGCCCGGATGCCTACTATGGCTACACCTTC. Its protein reads: CASSAGQGPDAYYGYTF.